This TCR beta chain was observed in a study of blood T cell repertoires in COVID-19. Across the study: Sample material is recorded as cDNA or gDNA derived from T cells, B-cell-depleted T cells, or PBMCs.

With 0 bases removed from V and 5 bases from J, the gap between germline ends came to 8 bases. The CDR3 loop spans 13 amino acids. Germline CDR1 is LNHDA and CDR2 is SQIVND (reference sequence). Per the study methods: By means of reference gene primer amplification, nucleated cell counts were estimated. Using immunoSEQ multiplex PCR, the repertoire was profiled, and TCRdb retains in-frame clones only, with some absent. Clone size and the V and J calls come from that table; the DNA yielded D and trimming. This table holds about 76,000 clones, 87% found once. This receptor was obtained from a man aged 25-45 years with acute or convalescent COVID-19. The genes are TRBV19 and TRBJ2-7; D might be TRBD2 (6 bases). The material sequenced was peripheral blood. The CDR3 DNA sequence: TGTGCCAGTAGTATAGATCGCGGGGACGAGCAGTACTTC. This gives the protein CASSIDRGDEQYF.